This TCR beta chain was profiled in a study of blood T cell repertoires in COVID-19 (TCRdb year 2020). Study-wide context: Collaborator samples came from the United States, Italy and Spain and covered acute and convalescent phases of COVID-19. The sample metadata nearly always contained a de-identified subject ID, COVID-19 status, age in years and sex. The material from the prospective study consisted of cDNA or gDNA derived from T cells, B-cell-depleted T cells, or PBMCs. The samples were drawn from two sources: the first 160 participants of the ongoing ImmuneRACE study, and 1,000 to 1,500 subjects contributed by 6 global collaborators. Where HLA class I and class II types were available, the types were taken from metadata supplied by the sample provider, not from assay-based typing. The repertoires were released in a freely available public database intended as a resource for research on the immune response to SARS-CoV-2. Deeply sampled blood TCRbeta repertoires from subjects exposed to, actively infected with, or recovered from COVID-19 were included in the dataset.

Broader findings and caveats from the paper: Clinical and demographic metadata were provided uncurated, with the amount varying by source and participant.

Its CDR3 holds 15 amino acids, cysteine through phenylalanine. Just the 45-base CDR3 DNA is kept, in frame starting at base 1. CDR1 and CDR2 are drawn from the germline V gene (reference sequence): MNHEY, SMNVEV. A distance of 12 bases separates the germline ends of V and J, which lose 5 bases and 1 base respectively. TCRbeta CDR3 regions were amplified from genomic DNA by means of the immunoSEQ Assay, a bias-controlled multiplex PCR. The original pipeline was this. The number of nucleated cells in each sample was estimated from the amplification of reference gene primers within the assay. To quantify the absolute abundance of each unique TCRbeta CDR3 rearrangement, sequence reads were collapsed and filtered. For each sample, productive Simpson clonality was calculated by taking the square root of Simpson's diversity index across productive rearrangements. TCRdb took over this immuneACCESS table, retaining in-frame rearrangements with V and J assigned. Such tables are incomplete; in checked studies, under half of the missing clones stem from an unresolved V gene, and the remainder is unexplained. The V and J calls and clone size were taken over from that table, and D and trimming were inferred from the DNA. This sample gives 200,000 or so clones in total; just over 85% of them show up just once. 3% to 4.5% of the sample is in the top ten clones.

Remarks on this clone: Its antigen has not been determined. No clone much larger than this one lies a single base away; base qualities are absent.

Participants in the prospective study were aged roughly 18 to 89 years, lived in under 30 United States geographic areas, and enrolled through a virtual design. In the prospective study, participants were assigned to cohorts based on the clinical history participants reported in a screening survey and a study questionnaire. Each participant in the prospective study had whole blood, serum and a nasopharyngeal or oropharyngeal swab collected by mobile phlebotomists. Over an approximately 2-month period, participants in the prospective study had the option of providing additional blood draws and questionnaires. Before DNA extraction, prospective study blood samples were shipped either frozen or at room temperature.

The rearrangement joined TRBV27 to TRBJ1-5, with no confidently assigned D gene. Material: PBMCs or T cells enriched from blood (not recorded which). This TCR was sampled from a woman aged 35 to 49 with acute COVID-19. CDR3 reads: CASSRSIRSNQPQHF. The DNA sequence is TGTGCCAGCAGTCGGTCCATTCGGAGCAATCAGCCCCAGCATTTT.